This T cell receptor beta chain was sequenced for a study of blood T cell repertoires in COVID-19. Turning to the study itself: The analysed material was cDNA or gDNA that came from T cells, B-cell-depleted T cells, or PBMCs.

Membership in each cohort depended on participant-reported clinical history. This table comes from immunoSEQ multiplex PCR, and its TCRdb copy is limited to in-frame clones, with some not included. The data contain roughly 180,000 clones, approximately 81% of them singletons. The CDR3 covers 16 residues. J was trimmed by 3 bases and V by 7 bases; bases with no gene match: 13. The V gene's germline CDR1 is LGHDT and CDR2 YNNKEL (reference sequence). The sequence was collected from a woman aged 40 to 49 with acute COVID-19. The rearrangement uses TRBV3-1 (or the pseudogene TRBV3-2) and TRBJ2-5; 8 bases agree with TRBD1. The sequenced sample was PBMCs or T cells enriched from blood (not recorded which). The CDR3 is CASKLQGGAGKETQYF. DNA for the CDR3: TGTGCCAGCAAACTACAGGGGGGTGCCGGAAAAGAGACCCAGTACTTC.